These 20 T cell receptor beta chains share one sample of origin, sequenced in a study of technical replicates of blood from a few donors. Sequencing was performed with immunoSEQ multiplex PCR; in TCRdb, only in-frame clones are kept and a portion is missing. The sample consists of tens of thousands of clones, about 90% of them appearing once. Sequenced input: T cells isolated from PBMCs. These receptors came from a human donor in good health.

J is TRBJ1-1 and V is TRBV11-2; D gene unclear. The CDR3 is 14 amino acids. CDR1 and CDR2 from the germline V gene are SGHAT and FQNNGV. V lost 3 bases and J 2 bases, leaving 10 bases between the germline ends. Here the CDR3 reads CASSLGSRNTEAFF. CDR3 DNA: TGTGCCAGCAGCTTGGGTAGCCGTAACACTGAAGCTTTCTTT. Together with reference TRBV11-2 and TRBJ1-1, the CDR3 gives the full variable domain: EAGVAQSPRYKIIEKRQSVAFWCNPISGHATLYWYQQILGQGPKLLIQFQNNGVVDDSQLPKDRFSAERLKGVDSTLKIQPAKLEDSAVYLCASSLGSRNTEAFFGQGTRLTVV.

The V call is TRBV21-1, the J call TRBJ2-3; TRBD1 is taken as the D call from the table, unchecked against the DNA. TRBV21-1 is a known pseudogene. The CDR3 is made up of 13 amino acids. This CDR3 reads CASSDRGTDTQYF. In DNA, the CDR3 is TGTGCCAGCAGCGACAGGGGCACAGATACGCAGTATTTT.

The chain carries TRBV6-1 and TRBJ1-4; tentatively, D is TRBD1 (6 bases). The CDR3 is made up of 14 amino acids. The ends were cut back, 1 base at V and 8 bases at J, with 11 bases in the middle. Germline V gene sequence: CDR1 MNHNS, CDR2 SASEGT. This CDR3 reads CASSEGGLGEKLFF. For the CDR3, the DNA is TGTGCCAGCAGTGAAGGGGGGCTCGGAGAAAAACTGTTTTTT.

This chain links TRBV6-1 with TRBJ2-7; D unclear. The germline V and J ends were trimmed by 6 bases and 4 bases, with 10 bases remaining between them. Looked up from germline, CDR1 is MNHNS and CDR2 is SASEGT. This CDR3 spans 12 amino acids. Written as DNA, the CDR3 is TGTGCCAGCAGGGAGACCTTTTACGAGCAGTACTTC. Residues: CASRETFYEQYF.

V gene TRBV6-1 combines with J gene TRBJ1-5; no clear D. Germline CDR1 MNHNS, CDR2 SASEGT. The germline V and J ends were trimmed by 0 bases and 0 bases, with 9 bases remaining between them. The CDR3 contains 16 residues. CDR3 sequence reads: CASSEARLSSNQPQHF. For the CDR3, the DNA is TGTGCCAGCAGTGAAGCGAGGTTGTCTAGCAATCAGCCCCAGCATTTT.

The chain joins TRBV28 to TRBJ1-2, with 10 bases lining up with TRBD1. Germline trimming cut 8 bases from V and 2 bases from J; bases unmatched to any gene: 5. Germline V CDR1 and CDR2: MDHEN, SYDVKM. This CDR3 contains 14 residues. The CDR3 DNA reads as TGTGCCAGCCTCGGGGGACAGGGGAACTATGGCTACACCTTC. It codes for CASLGGQGNYGYTF.

This chain connects TRBV7-6 to TRBJ2-2; 9 bases map to TRBD2. Looked up from germline, CDR1 is SGHVS and CDR2 is FNYEAQ. The CDR3 consists of 16 residues. V shed 2 bases, J shed 1 base, and the junction held 2 bases outside the gene matches. The CDR3: CASSLLRGGNTGELFF. CDR3 nucleotide sequence: TGTGCCAGCAGCTTACTGCGGGGGGGGAACACCGGGGAGCTGTTTTTT.

V and J are TRBV28 and TRBJ1-2, with D uncertain. The CDR3 is made up of 16 amino acids. Trimming cost V 3 bases and J 0 bases, with 14 bases left between them. Germline V gene data show CDR1 as MDHEN and CDR2 as SYDVKM. CDR3 nucleotides: TGTGCCAGCAGTTTGCGCTCAACAGCTACTAACTATGGCTACACCTTC. Residues: CASSLRSTATNYGYTF.

The chain combines TRBV12-5 with TRBJ1-5, with a tentative D call TRBD1 (5 bases). CDR1 and CDR2 (germline): LGHNT, FRNRAP. This CDR3 spans 14 amino acids. V was trimmed by 9 bases and J by 0 bases, leaving 12 bases between them. Written as DNA, the CDR3 is TGTGCTAGCGCGCCAGGGTCTAGCAATCAGCCCCAGCATTTT. It yields the protein CASAPGSSNQPQHF.

This clone showed up just once. The chain couples TRBV28 to TRBJ2-1, with 8 bases fitting TRBD2. The CDR3 is 15 residues long. Germline V gene sequence: CDR1 MDHEN, CDR2 SYDVKM. V lost 7 bases to trimming and J lost 7 bases; unmatched junction nucleotides: 12. The DNA for the CDR3 is TGTGCCAGCACTAGTCCGGGACTAGGCGAGAATGAGCAGTTCTTC. It translates to CASTSPGLGENEQFF. Looking up the rest from reference TRBV28 and TRBJ2-1 gives the full variable domain: DVKVTQSSRYLVKRTGEKVFLECVQDMDHENMFWYRQDPGLGLRLIYFSYDVKMKEKGDIPEGYSVSREKKERFSLILESASTNQTSMYLCASTSPGLGENEQFFGPGTRLTVL.

The V and J genes are TRBV4-1 and TRBJ2-2, with D unclear. V lost 4 bases and J 6 bases, leaving 12 bases between the germline ends. The CDR3 has 14 amino acids. Germline V gene lookup returns CDR1 MGHRA and CDR2 YSYEKL. CDR3 protein: CASSPRVVPGELFF. The DNA of the CDR3 is TGCGCCAGCAGCCCACGGGTGGTCCCCGGGGAGCTGTTTTTT.

The rearrangement joins TRBV28 to TRBJ1-1; D unresolved. The CDR3 is 14 amino acids. Germline CDR1 and CDR2: MDHEN and SYDVKM. V lost 4 bases and J lost 1, with 10 bases in between. CDR3 in amino acids: CASSSWQKNTEAFF. The DNA for the CDR3 is TGTGCCAGCAGTTCGTGGCAAAAGAACACTGAAGCTTTCTTT.

This sequence joins TRBV11-3 and TRBJ2-1; the match to TRBD1 covers 7 bases. The CDR3 has 14 residues. Germline V gene sequence: CDR1 SGHNT, CDR2 YENEEA. The V and J ends lost 4 bases and 5 bases, in that order; junction bases with no gene match: 5. The CDR3 DNA follows: TGTGCCAGCAGCTCGGCCGGGACAGACAATGAGCAGTTCTTC. As protein: CASSSAGTDNEQFF.

V usage is TRBV2 and J usage is TRBJ1-4; D is undetermined. V was clipped by 5 bases and J by 4 bases, with 8 bases between them. This CDR3 is built from 13 residues. Germline V gene lookup returns CDR1 SNHLY and CDR2 FYNNEI. CDR3 bases: TGTGCCAGCAGTCGACACCTTAATGAAAAACTGTTTTTT. Translated, it gives CASSRHLNEKLFF.

The chain has TRBV6-5 and TRBJ2-5, with TRBD2 as a possible D gene (6 bases). The CDR3 contains 16 residues. V lost 4 bases and J 3 bases, leaving 18 bases between the germline ends. CDR1 MNHEY and CDR2 SVGAGI come from the germline V gene. CDR3 region: CASSSRQGGPEETQYF. The CDR3 DNA reads TGTGCCAGCAGTTCTCGCCAAGGAGGGCCTGAAGAGACCCAGTACTTC.

The chain has TRBV28 and TRBJ1-2; 8 bases are a match to TRBD1. V was clipped by 6 bases and J by 6 bases; unmatched bases: 6. The CDR3 totals 13 residues. CDR1 is MDHEN and CDR2 is SYDVKM in the germline V gene. The CDR3 DNA follows: TGTGCCAGCAGGGGGGACAGGACGAATGGCTACACCTTC. As protein: CASRGDRTNGYTF.

This chain connects TRBV27 to TRBJ1-3, with a weak D call TRBD1 (5 bases). V was clipped by 5 bases and J by 5 bases, with 16 bases between them. The V gene's germline CDR1 is MNHEY and CDR2 SMNVEV (reference sequence). The CDR3 consists of 15 residues. For the CDR3, the DNA is TGTGCCAGCAGTCCGATCATGGAGGGGAGAAACACCATATATTTT. It codes for CASSPIMEGRNTIYF.

This clone was seen only once. This chain links TRBV25-1 with TRBJ2-2; a weak D match, TRBD1 (6 bases). V was cut by 8 bases and J by 3 bases, with 19 bases left in between. The germline V gene has CDR1 MGHDK and CDR2 SYGVNS. The CDR3 has 16 amino acids. CDR3 nucleotides: TGTGCCAGCCCAAAACACAGGGTAAGGGACACCGGGGAGCTGTTTTTT. Its protein is CASPKHRVRDTGELFF.

The chain joins TRBV6-5 to TRBJ2-1, with 7 bases lining up with TRBD1. Germline V gene sequence: CDR1 MNHEY, CDR2 SVGAGI. The CDR3 consists of 15 residues. With 6 bases clipped from V and 0 bases from J, the junction kept 5 bases outside the gene matches. Written as DNA, the CDR3 is TGTGCCAGCAGACAGGGGCCGAGCTCCTACAATGAGCAGTTCTTC. Its translation: CASRQGPSSYNEQFF.

The genes are TRBV30 and TRBJ1-5; D may be TRBD1 (5 bases). This CDR3 comprises 15 residues. V was shortened by 3 bases and J by 5 bases, with 17 bases between the two germline ends. CDR1 GTSNPN and CDR2 SVGIG come from the germline V gene (reference sequence). Written as DNA, the CDR3 is TGTGCCTGGAGAGTTGGGGCAGGCGGCCATCAGCCCCAGCATTTT. This gives the protein CAWRVGAGGHQPQHF. The whole variable domain, remainder taken from reference TRBV30 and TRBJ1-5, is SQTIHQWPATLVQPVGSPLSLECTVEGTSNPNLYWYRQAAGRGLQLLFYSVGIGQISSEVPQNLSASRPQDRQFILSSKKLLLSDSGFYLCAWRVGAGGHQPQHFGDGTRLSIL.